This entry features one TCR beta chain sequence. Its antigen is unknown. Other DNA sequences within the sample encode an identical CDR3. The naive CD8 population came from CD45RO-negative cells selected for CCR7, without terminally differentiated effector memory CD45RA+ cells. Healthy and HIV-negative, the adult donors had no recent acute infections or vaccinations. These data belong to a study of shared clonotypes between healthy human individuals. General observations from the study: Despite large depth, sorted-subset datasets appeared incompletely sequenced. Memory subsets had estimated richness that was generally smaller than that of naive subsets. Clonotype sharing across a handful of donors was observed for 4% to 5.5% of naive CD4 clonotypes.

Sequencing used immunoSEQ multiplex PCR; TCRdb keeps in-frame clones, though not all of them. The sample shows 550,000 to 650,000 clones, approximately 96% of them seen only once. This CDR3 is built from 13 residues. V was cut by 2 bases and J by 0 bases, with 1 base left in between. CDR1 is KGHSH, CDR2 LQKENI, per germline. The TCR comes from a woman aged 25-40 years in good health. Sequencing was performed on naive CD8+ T cells sorted from blood. The chain links TRBV18 to TRBJ2-2; D call uncertain. CDR3 loop: CASSPANTGELFF. The CDR3 coding sequence is TGTGCCAGCTCACCAGCGAACACCGGGGAGCTGTTTTTT.